The 13 T cell receptor beta chains in this list originate from one sample, sequenced in a study of blood T cell repertoires in COVID-19 (dated by TCRdb to 2018 to 2020). Library method: the immunoSEQ multiplex PCR assay. TCRdb stores this immuneACCESS table with in-frame sequences only. Part of the clones is absent; in the studies checked, under half of the shortfall reflects unresolved V genes, and no reason is known for the rest. In this sample the table shows over 90,000 clones, 91% of which occur a single time. Less than 4.5% of the sample comes from the top ten. The sample comprised peripheral blood. The receptors were gathered from a man between 18 and 35 years old with acute or convalescent COVID-19.

The rearrangement joins TRBV5-1 to TRBJ1-4; no firm D call. The CDR3 is 15 residues long. Germline V gene sequence: CDR1 SGHRS, CDR2 YFSETQ. Trimming shortened V by 4 bases and J by 7 bases, and 17 bases separated the two germline ends. The CDR3 protein is CASSPTTAGGEKLFF. CDR3 nucleotide sequence: TGCGCCAGCAGCCCCACGACGGCCGGAGGTGAAAAACTGTTTTTT.

The CDR3 is CASSLLQGNTYEQYF. CDR3 in DNA: TGTGCCAGCAGCCTACTACAGGGTAACACCTACGAGCAGTACTTC. V usage is TRBV7-9 and J usage is TRBJ2-7, with D possibly matching TRBD1 (6 bases). This CDR3 region has 15 residues. Trimming stripped 5 bases from V and 2 bases from J, with 16 bases between. The V gene's germline CDR1 is SEHNR and CDR2 FQNEAQ (reference sequence).

The V and J genes are TRBV9 and TRBJ1-1, with 7 positions matching TRBD1. Germline V gene data show CDR1 as SGDLS and CDR2 as YYNGEE. Unmatched junction bases numbered 3, after V lost 0 bases and J lost 4 bases. The CDR3 has 14 residues. DNA of the CDR3: TGTGCCAGCAGCGTAGAGGGGGCGACCACTGAAGCTTTCTTT. Translation: CASSVEGATTEAFF.

This chain links TRBV1 with TRBJ1-5; the table gives TRBD1 as D, unverified against the DNA. TRBV1 is marked as a pseudogene. The CDR3 sequence is 19 residues long. The CDR3 region is CTSSQERNSNRDRAQPQHF. The CDR3 DNA reads TGCACCAGCAGCCAAGAGAGGAATTCCAATCGGGACAGGGCGCAGCCCCAGCATTTT.

The V and J genes are TRBV6-5 and TRBJ1-6, with 8 bases that match TRBD1. J gave up 9 bases and V 5 bases, and 6 bases lay outside the gene matches. Per the germline V gene, CDR1 is MNHEY and CDR2 is SVGAGI. The CDR3 is 14 amino acids. The CDR3 sequence is CASSRQGLGSPLHF. In DNA, the CDR3 is TGTGCCAGCAGTCGACAGGGGTTAGGTTCACCCCTCCACTTT.

The J gene is TRBJ2-3, the V gene TRBV7-9; possibly TRBD1 for D (8 bases). Germline V gives CDR1 SEHNR, CDR2 FQNEAQ (reference sequence). Trimming shortened V by 6 bases and J by 5 bases, and 27 bases separated the two germline ends. This CDR3 has 18 amino acids. CDR3 amino acids: CASRGRGTGGEVGDTQYF. CDR3 nucleotide sequence: TGTGCCAGCAGGGGACGGGGCACAGGGGGGGAGGTTGGAGATACGCAGTATTTT. Variable domain in full (rest from reference TRBV7-9 and TRBJ2-3): DTGVSQNPRHKITKRGQNVTFRCDPISEHNRLYWYRQTLGQGPEFLTYFQNEAQLEKSRLLSDRFSAERPKGSFSTLEIQRTEQGDSAMYLCASRGRGTGGEVGDTQYFGPGTRLTVL.

This rearrangement joins TRBV20-1 to TRBJ2-1; D gene ambiguous. CDR3 length equals 16 residues. With 3 bases removed from V and 0 bases from J, the gap between germline ends came to 15 bases. The germline CDR1 and CDR2 sequences are DFQATT and SNEGSKA (reference sequence). The CDR3 spells CSASSSDPSSYNEQFF. Written as DNA, the CDR3 is TGCAGTGCTAGTTCGAGCGACCCGAGCTCCTACAATGAGCAGTTCTTC.

The chain couples TRBV10-3 to TRBJ1-6; tentatively, D is TRBD1 (5 bases). Trimming cost V 10 bases and J 5 bases, with 15 bases left between them. The germline V gene encodes CDR1 ENHRY and CDR2 SYGVKD. This CDR3 region has 14 residues. The CDR3 loop reads CATRPPRDNSPLHF. In DNA form, the CDR3 reads TGTGCCACCCGCCCCCCCAGGGATAATTCACCCCTCCACTTT.

The chain joins TRBV6-1 to TRBJ2-2; D gene unclear. V dropped 1 base and J dropped 6 bases, with 6 bases sitting between them. This CDR3 has 13 amino acids. Per germline, CDR1 MNHNS and CDR2 SASEGT. Here the CDR3 DNA reads TGTGCCAGCAGTGAAGGCGCCCCCGGGGAGCTGTTTTTT. It translates to CASSEGAPGELFF.

V is TRBV30 and J is TRBJ1-3, with D perhaps TRBD1 (5 bases). CDR1 and CDR2 (germline): GTSNPN, SVGIG (reference sequence). The ends were cut back, 2 bases at V and 0 bases at J, with 11 bases in the middle. The length of the CDR3 is 15 residues. CDR3 amino acids: CAWSTTASSGNTIYF. The CDR3 DNA reads TGTGCCTGGAGTACGACAGCTAGCTCTGGAAACACCATATATTTT.

The chain uses TRBV7-2 and TRBJ1-2; a possible D gene is TRBD1 (5 bases). Deletions cut 1 base from V and 5 bases from J, with 14 bases between. The V gene's germline CDR1 is SGHTA and CDR2 FQGNSA. The CDR3 consists of 15 residues. CDR3 nucleotide sequence: TGTGCCAGCAGCTTAGTCGGGGGGGTTGTTTATGGCTACACCTTC. Amino acids: CASSLVGGVVYGYTF.

V and J are TRBV30 and TRBJ2-1; 8 nucleotides align to TRBD1. V lost 2 bases to trimming and J lost 4 bases; unmatched junction nucleotides: 7. There are 15 residues in the CDR3. The germline V gene has CDR1 GTSNPN and CDR2 SVGIG (reference sequence). This chain's CDR3 is CAWSRGQGYYNEQFF. The CDR3 DNA is TGTGCCTGGAGTCGTGGACAGGGATATTACAATGAGCAGTTCTTC.

The chain links TRBV11-3 to TRBJ2-2; tentative D call: TRBD2 (5 bases). Per germline, CDR1 SGHNT and CDR2 YENEEA. The ends were cut back, 1 base at V and 4 bases at J, with 7 bases in the middle. CDR3 size: 14 residues. The CDR3 bases are TGTGCCAGCAGCTTAGTCCGGGGCACCGGGGAGCTGTTTTTT. Residues: CASSLVRGTGELFF.